This T cell receptor (beta chain) emerged from a study of blood T cells in healthy people across ages. In this sample, this clonotype turned up once. The use of a sample-barcoded 5' primer and a J-beta primer mix characterized a second PCR of about 7 to 12 cycles. TCRdb re-analysed the 5' RACE reads in MiXCR, keeping a single row per CDR3 protein. The table shows 1,500,000 or so distinct CDR3 sequences, with approximately 60% occurring only once. The CDR3 is 16 residues long. Germline CDR1 reads SGHRS; CDR2 reads YFSETQ. The V end lost 0 bases, the J end lost 0 bases, and 9 bases lay between the germline ends.

This TCR came from a man aged 18 to 30 in good health. The chain combines TRBV5-1 with TRBJ2-2; D possibly corresponds to TRBD1 (6 bases). The sequenced sample consisted of blood. CDR3 amino acids: CASSLAQGSNTGELFF. CDR3 coding DNA: TGCGCCAGCAGCTTGGCTCAGGGGTCGAACACCGGGGAGCTGTTTTTT. The full variable domain, its missing parts supplied by reference TRBV5-1 and TRBJ2-2, is KAGVTQTPRYLIKTRGQQVTLSCSPISGHRSVSWYQQTPGQGLQFLFEYFSETQRNKGNFPGRFSGRQFSNSRSEMNVSTLELGDSALYLCASSLAQGSNTGELFFGEGSRLTVL.